A selection of T cell receptor beta chains follows, all from one sample in a study of blood T cell repertoires in COVID-19. Profiled with immunoSEQ multiplex PCR; TCRdb holds only in-frame clones, not every one. Of fewer than 110,000 clones listed, roughly 88% were seen once; the top ten hold approximately 3.7%. Input material: peripheral blood. The receptor set was obtained from a human donor in a cohort sampled during active COVID-19. Each CDR3 is given with its conserved first and last residue. A D gene is named only where the DNA matches it firmly. The listing skips clone size in some rows; elsewhere it reads once, few, many or a size class.

d_call j_call v_call clone_size cdr3_nt cdr3_aa
. TRBJ1-5 TRBV27 . TGTGCCAGCAGTTTGAGTGGGGGGAATCAGCCCCAGCATTTT CASSLSGGNQPQHF
. TRBJ1-5 TRBV5-5 . TGTGCCAGCAGCTCTACAGGGTCTGGCAATCAGCCCCAGCATTTT CASSSTGSGNQPQHF
. TRBJ2-7 TRBV6-6 . TGTGCCAGCAGCCCAGAGGTTCTGGACGAGCAGTACTTC CASSPEVLDEQYF
. TRBJ2-3 TRBV15 few TGTGCCACCAGCAGAGGGGCCACTCACACAGATACGCAGTATTTT CATSRGATHTDTQYF
. TRBJ2-7 TRBV23-1 . TGCGCCAGCACCCAGGGTAAGGAGACCACCGAGCAGTACTTC CASTQGKETTEQYF
. TRBJ2-3 TRBV9 . TGTGCCAGCAGCGTAAGCGCGGCTAGCACAGATACGCAGTATTTT CASSVSAASTDTQYF
TRBD1 TRBJ2-1 TRBV6-5 . TGTGCCAGCAGTTACTCGTCAGGGGGCGATGAGCAGTTCTTC CASSYSSGGDEQFF
. TRBJ1-1 TRBV18 . TGTGCCAGCTCCCCCCTACGGGGGGGAATGAACACTGAAGCTTTCTTT CASSPLRGGMNTEAFF
. TRBJ2-3 TRBV20-1 . TGCAGTGCTAGTGGCGCGGTAGATACGCAGTATTTT CSASGAVDTQYF
. TRBJ2-2 TRBV11-2 . TGTGCCAGCAGCCTCCGCGAGGGGACTCTTAACACCGGGGAGCTGTTTTTT CASSLREGTLNTGELFF
. TRBJ1-5 TRBV15 once TGTGCCACCAGCAGAAGGGGTCACGGTCAGCCCCAGCATTTT CATSRRGHGQPQHF
TRBD2 TRBJ2-5 TRBV6-2/TRBV6-3 . TGTGCCAGCAGTTACTCGGGACTAGCGAGGGAGACCCAGTACTTC CASSYSGLARETQYF
. TRBJ1-2 TRBV3-1/TRBV3-2 . TGTGCCAGCAGCCAAGGGGAGTCAGGCTACACCTTC CASSQGESGYTF
TRBD2 TRBJ2-5 TRBV5-1 few TGCGCCAGCAGTAGCGGGGAGGGCCTGGAGACCCAGTACTTC CASSSGEGLETQYF
. TRBJ2-5 TRBV15 . TGTGCCACCAGCAGAGAAGGCAGACATCAAGAGACCCAGTACTTC CATSREGRHQETQYF
. TRBJ1-2 TRBV18 . TGTGCCAGCTCACCACCGCCGTCTATTACCAGGGGCTATGGCTACACCTTC CASSPPPSITRGYGYTF
. TRBJ2-7 TRBV14 . TGTGCCAGCAGCCCAGAGACAGGATCCTACGAGCAGTACTTC CASSPETGSYEQYF
TRBD1 TRBJ2-7 TRBV7-9 . TGTGCCAGCAGCTTAGCGACAGGGGTCTACGAGCAGTACTTC CASSLATGVYEQYF
. TRBJ1-2 TRBV4-2 few TGTGCCAGCAGCCTAGAAGGTGGGACTCCGCAATTCTATGGCTACACCTTC CASSLEGGTPQFYGYTF
. TRBJ1-1 TRBV4-3 . TGCGCCAGCAGCCTAAACCAGGGCACTGAAGCTTTCTTT CASSLNQGTEAFF
. TRBJ1-4 TRBV27 . TGTGCCAGCAGTCCAAGGACGGGGGGAGGAAAACTGTTTTTT CASSPRTGGGKLFF
TRBD2 TRBJ2-1 TRBV28 . TGTGCCAGCAGTCTGGGACTAGCGGGAGAAAATGAGCAGTTCTTC CASSLGLAGENEQFF
TRBD1 TRBJ2-7 TRBV6-2/TRBV6-3 . TGTGCCAGCAGTTACCCTTTGGGGACAGGGGAGTACGAGCAGTACTTC CASSYPLGTGEYEQYF
TRBD1 TRBJ2-5 TRBV7-6 . TGTGCCAGCAGCTTAAGGTCGACAGGGGTACAAGAGACCCAGTACTTC CASSLRSTGVQETQYF
. TRBJ2-7 TRBV27 . TGTGCCAGCACCGACAGGATCTACGAGCAGTACTTC CASTDRIYEQYF
. TRBJ1-5 TRBV28 . TGTGCCAGCACCCTCCAGGACAGACACAATCAGCCCCAGCATTTT CASTLQDRHNQPQHF
. TRBJ2-7 TRBV9 . TGTGCCAGCAGCGTAGGCGGCGAGCAGTACTTC CASSVGGEQYF
TRBD1 TRBJ2-7 TRBV28 . TGTGCCAGCAGTCCCTGGGACAGGTGGTACGAGCAGTACTTC CASSPWDRWYEQYF
. TRBJ1-2 TRBV5-1 . TGCGCCAGCAGCCGGGACACTAACTATGGCTACACCTTC CASSRDTNYGYTF
. TRBJ2-1 TRBV9 . TGTGCCAGCAGCGTATCAGGAGGGAGCTCCTACAATGAGCAGTTCTTC CASSVSGGSSYNEQFF
. TRBJ2-3 TRBV5-1 . TGCGCCAGCAGCTTGGCGGGGTACTCTAGCACAGATACGCAGTATTTT CASSLAGYSSTDTQYF
TRBD1 TRBJ1-2 TRBV18 once TGTGCCAGCTCACACCTCGGGGACAGGGATGGCTACACCTTC CASSHLGDRDGYTF
. TRBJ2-7 TRBV9 once TGTGCCAGCAGCGACACAGGCAACTACGAGCAGTACTTC CASSDTGNYEQYF
. TRBJ1-2 TRBV2 . TGTGCCAGTGGGGCAGACAGTCCCTATGGCTACACCTTC CASGADSPYGYTF
TRBD2 TRBJ2-3 TRBV7-3 few TGTGCCAGCAGGTCTAGACTAGCGGGAGGCACAGATACGCAGTATTTT CASRSRLAGGTDTQYF
. TRBJ2-3 TRBV15 . TGTGCCACCAGCAGAGAGCCCACAGGGATCGGGACAGATACGCAGTATTTT CATSREPTGIGTDTQYF
. TRBJ1-3 TRBV6-5 . TGTGCCAGCAAAGGGGCGGACCGAGCTGGGAACACCATATATTTT CASKGADRAGNTIYF
TRBD1 TRBJ1-2 TRBV12-3/TRBV12-4 . TGTGCCAGCAGTTTGGGAGGACAGGCTGCAGGCACCTTC CASSLGGQAAGTF
. TRBJ1-1 TRBV6-2/TRBV6-3 few TGTGCCAGCAGTCAAATAGCAGGGGCGGGGAACACTGAAGCTTTCTTT CASSQIAGAGNTEAFF
TRBD2 TRBJ2-1 TRBV28 . TGTGCCAGCAGGGGGGGAGGGTGGTCCTACAATGAGCAGTTCTTC CASRGGGWSYNEQFF
. TRBJ2-7 TRBV27 . TGTGCCAGCAGTCGAAGCGGAGCCCCCAAATTCCACGAGCAGTACTTC CASSRSGAPKFHEQYF
. TRBJ2-7 TRBV28 . TGTGCCAGCAGTTCCCCCGCCCGACGGGGGACCTACGAGCAGTACTTC CASSSPARRGTYEQYF
. TRBJ2-3 TRBV5-6 . TGTGCCAGCAGCTTGGAACTAGAGGTTAACACAGATACGCAGTATTTT CASSLELEVNTDTQYF
TRBD2 TRBJ2-7 TRBV11-2 . TGTGCCAGCAGCTTCGGACTAGCGCCGACCTTAGGGGACGAGCAGTACTTC CASSFGLAPTLGDEQYF
TRBD2 TRBJ2-5 TRBV2 . TGTGCCAGCAGTGAGCTTAGCGGGGGTTGGACCCAGTACTTC CASSELSGGWTQYF
TRBD1 TRBJ2-5 TRBV6-5 . TGTGCCAGCAGTTACACGGGACAGGAACAAGAGACCCAGTACTTC CASSYTGQEQETQYF
TRBD1 TRBJ2-6 TRBV19 . TGTGCCAGTAGTATAAGGACAGGGGGACCTGGGGCCAACGTCCTGACTTTC CASSIRTGGPGANVLTF
. TRBJ2-1 TRBV10-2 once TGCGCCAGCAGTGAGTGGGCAGTGGGGGTCGGGAGCTCCTACAATGAGCAGTTCTTC CASSEWAVGVGSSYNEQFF
. TRBJ1-2 TRBV3-1/TRBV3-2 . TGTGCCAGCAGCCAAGGATGGCGGAGCTATGGCTACACCTTC CASSQGWRSYGYTF
. TRBJ2-7 TRBV7-8 . TGTGCCAGCAGCTTAGGAACGGGTTTGCCGGGGAACGAGCAGTACTTC CASSLGTGLPGNEQYF
TRBD2 TRBJ2-1 TRBV7-6 . TGTGCCAGCAGCTTAGCGGGTAGCGGGTCCTACAATGAGCAGTTCTTC CASSLAGSGSYNEQFF
TRBD2 TRBJ2-3 TRBV7-2 . TGTGCCAGCAGCTCGGGACTAGCGGGGGTACAGGTGGATACGCAGTATTTT CASSSGLAGVQVDTQYF
TRBD2 TRBJ2-1 TRBV28 . TGTGCCAGCAGAACCTCGTCGGGAGGGCCCTACAATGAGCAGTTCTTC CASRTSSGGPYNEQFF